The clone carrying this T cell receptor (beta chain) occurred many times. The sample comes from a study of T cells in Graves' hyperthyroidism and ophthalmopathy. Study in general: Specimen type is peripheral blood, collected at initial diagnosis prior to any treatment.

There were TCR beta CDR3 regions amplified from RNA transcripts. In the first-round RT-PCR of the TCR CDR3, the HTBI primer set was used. TCRdb redid the calling of the multiplex PCR reads with MiXCR, one entry per CDR3 protein. The sample yields hundreds of thousands of distinct CDR3 sequences, around 20% seen once. Newly diagnosed patients aged 18 to 65 had hyperthyroidism of under 2 months' duration. Every diagnosis used clinical symptoms, serum thyroxine and TRAb, thyroid ultrasound and orbital computed tomography. With 6 bases clipped from V and 2 bases from J, the junction kept 0 bases outside the gene matches. Germline V gene lookup returns CDR1 SGHTA and CDR2 FQGNSA. The CDR3 consists of 12 residues.

The chain links TRBV7-2 to TRBJ1-2, with 7 bases lining up with TRBD1. The sample was blood. This sequence originates from a woman in her fifties or sixties with Graves' hyperthyroidism that later progressed to Graves' ophthalmopathy. The CDR3 protein is CASRGQNYGYTF. The CDR3 region has the DNA TGTGCCAGCAGGGGACAGAACTATGGCTACACCTTC.